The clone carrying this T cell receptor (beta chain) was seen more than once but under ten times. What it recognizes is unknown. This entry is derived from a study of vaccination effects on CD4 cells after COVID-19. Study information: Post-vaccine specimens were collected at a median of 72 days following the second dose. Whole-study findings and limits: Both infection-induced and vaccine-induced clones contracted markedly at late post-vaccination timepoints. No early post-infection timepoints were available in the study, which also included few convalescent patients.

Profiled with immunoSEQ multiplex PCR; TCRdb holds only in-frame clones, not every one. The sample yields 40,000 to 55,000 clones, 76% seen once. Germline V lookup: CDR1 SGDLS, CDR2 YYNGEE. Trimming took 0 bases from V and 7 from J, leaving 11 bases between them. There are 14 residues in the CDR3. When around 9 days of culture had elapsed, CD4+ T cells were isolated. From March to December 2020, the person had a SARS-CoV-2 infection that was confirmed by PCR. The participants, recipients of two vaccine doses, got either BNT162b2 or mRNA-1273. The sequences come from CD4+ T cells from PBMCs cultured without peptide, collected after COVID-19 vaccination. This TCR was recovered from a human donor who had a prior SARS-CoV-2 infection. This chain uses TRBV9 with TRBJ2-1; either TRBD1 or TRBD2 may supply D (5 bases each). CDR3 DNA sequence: TGTGCCAGCAGCGTAGGTAACAGGAGGAATGAGCAGTTCTTC. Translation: CASSVGNRRNEQFF.